In its sample, the clone carrying this T cell receptor beta chain was seen many times. The target antigen is unknown. This sample is drawn from a study of T cells in Graves' hyperthyroidism and ophthalmopathy. Findings and limits, study-wide: Blood also carried most thyroid clonotypes expanded above 0.001.

Uncontrolled infection, other autoimmune disease, pregnancy or lactation barred patients from enrollment. On the basis of clinical symptoms, serum thyroxine and TRAb, thyroid ultrasound and orbital computed tomography, diagnoses were made. The CDR3 is 13 amino acids. Deletions cut 6 bases from V and 6 bases from J, with 15 bases between. RNA transcripts gave rise to amplified TCR beta CDR3 regions. An initial round of RT-PCR targeting the TCR CDR3 relied on the HTBI primer set. TCRdb recomputed calls from the multiplex PCR reads with MiXCR, one row per CDR3 protein. Of about 320,000 distinct CDR3 sequences detected, 16% appear once; the ten largest clones hold roughly a third.

The chain has TRBV12-3 or TRBV12-4 and TRBJ2-7; either TRBD1 or TRBD2 may supply D (6 bases each). Sequencing was performed on blood. The TCR originated in a man aged 30 to 45 with Graves' hyperthyroidism. Here the CDR3 DNA reads TGTGCCAGCAGCAACGCCCCGGGGGCCGAGCAGTACTTC. It encodes CASSNAPGAEQYF.